This TCR beta chain appears in the sequencing data of a study of cytomegalovirus exposure and HLA in healthy donors. With 4 bases clipped from V and 6 bases from J, the junction kept 9 bases outside the gene matches. The CDR3 is made up of 16 amino acids. The V gene's germline CDR1 is MNHEY and CDR2 SVGAGI. Primers: 60 Vbeta forward and 13 Jbeta reverse. Libraries were prepared by immunoSEQ multiplex PCR; TCRdb keeps only in-frame clonotypes and omits some of them. The data show about 160,000 clones, roughly 85% seen once. This clone was counted only a few times. Material: PBMCs. V and J are TRBV6-5 and TRBJ2-2; TRBD1 matches 9 bases. The sequence came from a man aged 18 to 29 in good health and CMV-seropositive. As DNA, the CDR3 is TGTGCCAGCAGTTTTGTACAGGGGGCTCGGGCCGGGGAGCTGTTTTTT. Protein: CASSFVQGARAGELFF.